The T cell receptor (beta chain) described here comes from a study of cytomegalovirus exposure and HLA in healthy donors. Findings and limits, study-wide: A missense variant in DCLRE1C was later tied to TCR beta V- and J-gene trimming.

A multiplex PCR was run with 60 Vbeta primers and 13 Jbeta primers. TCRdb's table, derived via immunoSEQ multiplex PCR, lists solely in-frame clones and lacks some. The table has 100,000 to 150,000 clones, approximately 80% seen once. With 5 bases removed from V and 4 bases from J, the gap between germline ends came to 17 bases. CDR3 length: 15 residues. CDR1 and CDR2 (germline): SGHRS, YFSETQ. Notes on this clone: Its antigen is currently unknown.

Sequenced input: PBMCs. The source is a woman aged 40 to 50 in good health and CMV-seropositive. The rearrangement joins TRBV5-1 to TRBJ2-3; TRBD2 might be the D (6 bases). DNA of the CDR3: TGCGCCAGCAGTCCGACGGGAGTTAAAGCAGATACGCAGTATTTT. It encodes CASSPTGVKADTQYF.